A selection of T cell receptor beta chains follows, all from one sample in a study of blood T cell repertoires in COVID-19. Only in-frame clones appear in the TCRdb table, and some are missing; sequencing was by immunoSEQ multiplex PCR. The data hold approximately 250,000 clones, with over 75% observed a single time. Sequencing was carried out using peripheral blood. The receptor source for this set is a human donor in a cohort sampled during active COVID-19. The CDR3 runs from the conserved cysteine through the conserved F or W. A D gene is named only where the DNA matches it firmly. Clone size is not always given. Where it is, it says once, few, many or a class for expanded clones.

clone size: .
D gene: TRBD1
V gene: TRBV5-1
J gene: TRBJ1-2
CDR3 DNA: TGCGCCAGCAGCCAAGAAGGGACAGCAAGGGGCTACACCTTC
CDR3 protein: CASSQEGTARGYTF

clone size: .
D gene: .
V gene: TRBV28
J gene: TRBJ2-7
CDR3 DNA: TGTGCCAGCAGGAGTGATCGGGGGTTCGTCCACGAGCAGTACTTC
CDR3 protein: CASRSDRGFVHEQYF

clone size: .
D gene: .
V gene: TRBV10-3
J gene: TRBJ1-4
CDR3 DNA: TGTGCCATCAGTGAGTCGGACGCCCCGGGGGAAAAACTGTTTTTT
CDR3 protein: CAISESDAPGEKLFF

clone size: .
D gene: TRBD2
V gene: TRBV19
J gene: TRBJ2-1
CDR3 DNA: TGTGCCAGTAGTACCCGGACTAGCTTGGTGGATGAGCAGTTCTTC
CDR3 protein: CASSTRTSLVDEQFF

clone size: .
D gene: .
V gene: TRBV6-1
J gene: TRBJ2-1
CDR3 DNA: TGTGCCAGCAGTGAAGCCAGGTACAATGAGCAGTTCTTC
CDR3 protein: CASSEARYNEQFF

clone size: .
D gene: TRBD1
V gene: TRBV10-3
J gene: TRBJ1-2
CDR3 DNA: TGTGCCATCAGTGTTGGGACAGGGGGCGATGGCTACACCTTC
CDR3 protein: CAISVGTGGDGYTF

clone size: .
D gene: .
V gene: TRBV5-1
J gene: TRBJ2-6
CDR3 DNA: TGCGCCAGCGGGAGTTCGGGCCGGACCGTCTCTGGGGCCAACGTCCTGACTTTC
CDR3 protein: CASGSSGRTVSGANVLTF

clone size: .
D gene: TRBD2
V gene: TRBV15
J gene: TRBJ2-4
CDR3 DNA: TGTGCCACCAGCAGAGATCTGACTAGCGGGAGTCTGGGAAACATTCAGTACTTC
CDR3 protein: CATSRDLTSGSLGNIQYF

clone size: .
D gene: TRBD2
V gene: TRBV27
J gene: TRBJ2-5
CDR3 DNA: TGTGCCAGCAGTTTATGGGGGGGAATCGAGACCCAGTACTTC
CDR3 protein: CASSLWGGIETQYF

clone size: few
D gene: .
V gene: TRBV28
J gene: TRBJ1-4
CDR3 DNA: TGTGCCAGCAGTACTAAAGGTGAAAAACTGTTTTTT
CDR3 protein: CASSTKGEKLFF

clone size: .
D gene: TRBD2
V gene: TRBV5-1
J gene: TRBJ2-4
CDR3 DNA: TGCGCCAGCAGCTTGGAGGCTAGCGGGAAACTAGCCAAAAACATTCAGTACTTC
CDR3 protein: CASSLEASGKLAKNIQYF

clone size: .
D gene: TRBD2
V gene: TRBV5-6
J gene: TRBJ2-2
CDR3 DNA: TGTGCCAGCAGCCGGACTAGCGGGAGGACCGGGGAGCTGTTTTTT
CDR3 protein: CASSRTSGRTGELFF

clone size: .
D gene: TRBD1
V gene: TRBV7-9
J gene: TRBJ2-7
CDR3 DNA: TGTGCCAGCAGCTTACATAGATCGACAGGGGCCGCCACGGGGCAGTACTTC
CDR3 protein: CASSLHRSTGAATGQYF

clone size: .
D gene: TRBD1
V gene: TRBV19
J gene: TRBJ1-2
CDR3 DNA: TGTGCCAGTAGTACCCGGGACAGCGAGGGGGACTATGGCTACACCTTC
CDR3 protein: CASSTRDSEGDYGYTF

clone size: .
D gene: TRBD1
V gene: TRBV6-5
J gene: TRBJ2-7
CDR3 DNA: TGTGCCAGCAGTAGACAGGGTTTTGGCTACGAGCAGTACTTC
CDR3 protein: CASSRQGFGYEQYF

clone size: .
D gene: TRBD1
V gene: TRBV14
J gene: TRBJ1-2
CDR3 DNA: TGTGCCAGCAGCCGCAGGACAGGGTACTATGGCTACACCTTC
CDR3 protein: CASSRRTGYYGYTF

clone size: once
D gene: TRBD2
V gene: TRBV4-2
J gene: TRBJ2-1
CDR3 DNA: TGTGCCAGCAGCCAACTTGCCGGGACTATCAACTACAATGAGCAGTTCTTC
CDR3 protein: CASSQLAGTINYNEQFF

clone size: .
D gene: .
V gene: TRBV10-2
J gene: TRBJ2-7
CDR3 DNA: TGCGCCAGCAGTGAGAGTTCGCGGGAGCAGTACTTC
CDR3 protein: CASSESSREQYF

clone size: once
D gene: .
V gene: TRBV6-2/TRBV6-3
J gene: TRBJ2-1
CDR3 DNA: TGTGCCAGCAGTTACTCGTTGTCCGCCGACAAGAGCTCCTACAATGAGCAGTTCTTC
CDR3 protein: CASSYSLSADKSSYNEQFF

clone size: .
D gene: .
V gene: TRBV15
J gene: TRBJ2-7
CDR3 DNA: TGTGCCACCAGCGCTCGGGGAGGACCGGACGAGCAGTACTTC
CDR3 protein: CATSARGGPDEQYF

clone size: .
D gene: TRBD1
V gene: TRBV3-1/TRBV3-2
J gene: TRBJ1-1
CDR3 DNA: TGTGCCAGCAGCCACCAATCGGGGACAGGGAGGAACACTGAAGCTTTCTTT
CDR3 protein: CASSHQSGTGRNTEAFF

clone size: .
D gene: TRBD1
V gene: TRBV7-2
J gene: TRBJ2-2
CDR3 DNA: TGTGCCAGCAGCTTATCAGGGGGTGCGAACACCGGGGAGCTGTTTTTT
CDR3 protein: CASSLSGGANTGELFF

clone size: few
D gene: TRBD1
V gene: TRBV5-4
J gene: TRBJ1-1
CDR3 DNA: TGTGCCAGCAGCAAGACAGGGATTGGGACTGAAGCTTTCTTT
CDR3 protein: CASSKTGIGTEAFF

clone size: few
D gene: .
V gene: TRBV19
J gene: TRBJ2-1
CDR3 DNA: TGTGCCAGTAGCTCAAGAGGAGGGGACTACAATGAGCAGTTCTTC
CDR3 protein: CASSSRGGDYNEQFF

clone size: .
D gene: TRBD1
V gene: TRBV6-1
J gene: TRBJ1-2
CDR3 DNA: TGTGCCAGCAGTGTGGGTCGGACAGGGGTGGGGTATGGCTACACCTTC
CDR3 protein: CASSVGRTGVGYGYTF

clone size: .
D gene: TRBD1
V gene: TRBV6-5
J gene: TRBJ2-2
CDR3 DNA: TGTGCCAGCAGTTCGATTGGGACAGGGGGACCCGGGGAGCTGTTTTTT
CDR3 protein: CASSSIGTGGPGELFF

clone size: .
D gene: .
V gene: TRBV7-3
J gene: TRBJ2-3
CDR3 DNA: TGTGCCAGCAGCTCACAGGGGGGGAAAGATACGCAGTATTTT
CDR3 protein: CASSSQGGKDTQYF

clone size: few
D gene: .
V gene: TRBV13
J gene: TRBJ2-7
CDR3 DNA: TGTGCCAGCAGCCCGCGCCTCGGTTCCTACGAGCAGTACTTC
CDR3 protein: CASSPRLGSYEQYF

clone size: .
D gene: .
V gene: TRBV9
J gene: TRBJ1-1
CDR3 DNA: TGTGCCAGCAGCGTAGGGTCAGGGGTGAGCACTGAAGCTTTCTTT
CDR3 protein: CASSVGSGVSTEAFF

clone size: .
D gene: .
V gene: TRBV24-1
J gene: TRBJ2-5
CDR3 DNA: TGTGCCACCAGTGAAGGGGCGGAGACCCAGTACTTC
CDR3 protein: CATSEGAETQYF

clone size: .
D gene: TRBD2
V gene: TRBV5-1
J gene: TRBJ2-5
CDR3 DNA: TGCGCCAGCAGCTTTTCTAGCGGGAGAGAGGAGACCCAGTACTTC
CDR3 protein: CASSFSSGREETQYF

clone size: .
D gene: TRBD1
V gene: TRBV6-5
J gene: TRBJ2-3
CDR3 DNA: TGTGCCAGCACCGTGACAGGGGGTGGGACAGATACGCAGTATTTT
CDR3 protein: CASTVTGGGTDTQYF

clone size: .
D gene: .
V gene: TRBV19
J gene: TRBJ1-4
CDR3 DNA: TGTGCCAGTTCCTTGGGCCCAGGGTCCCCTGAAAAACTGTTTTTT
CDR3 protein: CASSLGPGSPEKLFF

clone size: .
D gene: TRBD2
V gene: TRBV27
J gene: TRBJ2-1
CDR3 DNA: TGTGCCAGCAGCCCACATCGGACTAGCGGTGCCAATGAGCAGTTCTTC
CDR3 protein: CASSPHRTSGANEQFF

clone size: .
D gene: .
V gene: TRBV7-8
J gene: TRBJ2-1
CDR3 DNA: TGTGCCAGCAGCTTTGGGCATGAGCAGTTCTTC
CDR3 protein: CASSFGHEQFF

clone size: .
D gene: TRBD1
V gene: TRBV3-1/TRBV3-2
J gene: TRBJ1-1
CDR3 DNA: TGTGCCAGCAGCCAAGTTCGAACAGGGGGCTCAACTGAAGCTTTCTTT
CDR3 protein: CASSQVRTGGSTEAFF

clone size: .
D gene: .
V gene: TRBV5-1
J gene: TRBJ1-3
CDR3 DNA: TGCGCCAGCAATACAGGCTCTGGAAACACCATATATTTT
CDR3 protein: CASNTGSGNTIYF

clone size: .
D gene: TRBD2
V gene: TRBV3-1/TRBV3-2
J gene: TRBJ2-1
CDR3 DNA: TGTGCCAGCAGCCAGGAAACGGGACTAGCGGGGCATGAGCAGTTCTTC
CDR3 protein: CASSQETGLAGHEQFF

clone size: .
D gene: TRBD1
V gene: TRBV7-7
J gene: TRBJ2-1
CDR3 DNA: TGTGCTAGCAGCCTGACAGGGGGTTTCAACAATGAGCAGTTCTTC
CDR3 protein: CASSLTGGFNNEQFF

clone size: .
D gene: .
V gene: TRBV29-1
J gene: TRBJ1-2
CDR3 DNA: TGCAGCGCTGGACATAACTATGGCTACACCTTC
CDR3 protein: CSAGHNYGYTF

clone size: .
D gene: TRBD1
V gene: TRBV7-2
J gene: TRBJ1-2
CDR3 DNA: TGTGCCAGCAGCTCTCGTAGGGACAGCTCTTGGGGTGGCTACACCTTC
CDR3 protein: CASSSRRDSSWGGYTF

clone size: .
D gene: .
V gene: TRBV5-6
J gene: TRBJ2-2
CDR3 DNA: TGTGCCAGCAGCTTGTCAGTAGCAGGGATTACCGGGGAGCTGTTTTTT
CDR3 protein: CASSLSVAGITGELFF

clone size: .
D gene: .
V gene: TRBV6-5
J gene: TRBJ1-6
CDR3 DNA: TGTGCCAGCAGTTACAGGCCAGGTGTTTCACCCCTCCACTTT
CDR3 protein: CASSYRPGVSPLHF

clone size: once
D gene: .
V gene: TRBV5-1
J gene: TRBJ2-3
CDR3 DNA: TGCGCCAGCAGCTTGGGACTGCCCACAGATACGCAGTATTTT
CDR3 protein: CASSLGLPTDTQYF

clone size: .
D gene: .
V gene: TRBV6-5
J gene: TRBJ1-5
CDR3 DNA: TGTGCCAGCCGATATTCGTCGGGGGATCAGCCCCAGCATTTT
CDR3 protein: CASRYSSGDQPQHF

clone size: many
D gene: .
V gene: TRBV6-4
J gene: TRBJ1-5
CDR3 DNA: TGTGCCAACAAATTCTCGGGGGAGGCAATTACTCTCAGCAATCAGCCCCAGCATTTT
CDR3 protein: CANKFSGEAITLSNQPQHF

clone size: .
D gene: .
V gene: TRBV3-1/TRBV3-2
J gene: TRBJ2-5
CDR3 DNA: TGTGCCAGCAGCCTCTTCGGGGAGACCCAGTACTTC
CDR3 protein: CASSLFGETQYF

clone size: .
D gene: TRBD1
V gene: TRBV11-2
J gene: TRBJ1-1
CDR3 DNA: TGTGCCAGCAGCTTAGCCCTACTTACCGGACAGGGGGGTGAAGCTTTCTTT
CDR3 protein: CASSLALLTGQGGEAFF

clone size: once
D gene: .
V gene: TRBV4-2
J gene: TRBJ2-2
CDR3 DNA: TGTGCCAGCAGCCAAGGGACTTTTCGCGCGAACACCGGGGAGCTGTTTTTT
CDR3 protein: CASSQGTFRANTGELFF

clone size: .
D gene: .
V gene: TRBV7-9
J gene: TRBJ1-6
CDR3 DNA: TGTGCCAGCAGCTTATGGGGCAGGGTTAATTCACCCCTCCACTTT
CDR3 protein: CASSLWGRVNSPLHF

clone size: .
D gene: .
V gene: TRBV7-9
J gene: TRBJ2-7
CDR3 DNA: TGTGCCACCGACAACGAGCAGTACTTC
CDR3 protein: CATDNEQYF

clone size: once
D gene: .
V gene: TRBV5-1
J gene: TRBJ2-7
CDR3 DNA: TGCGCCAGCAGCTTACAGATTAGCTCCTACGAGCAGTACTTC
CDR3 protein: CASSLQISSYEQYF